This is a list of T cell receptor beta chains from one sample in a study of cytomegalovirus exposure and HLA in healthy donors. Assay used: immunoSEQ multiplex PCR; TCRdb lists only in-frame clones, some missing. The table lists hundreds of thousands of clones, over 65% of them singletons, with 15% to 17% in the top ten. Material: PBMCs. These receptors all come from a man aged 35 to 55 in good health and CMV-seronegative. CDR3s include the opening cysteine and the closing phenylalanine or tryptophan. The D gene is left open where the match is weak. The size field is filled for only some rows; it gives once, few, many or a size class.

TRBJ2-1,-,-,TRBV2,CASSRSGAGYNEQFF,TGTGCCAGCAGCCGTAGCGGAGCCGGCTACAATGAGCAGTTCTTC
TRBJ2-4,-,-,TRBV27,CASWTRENIQYF,TGTGCCAGCTGGACGCGGGAAAACATTCAGTACTTC
TRBJ1-1,-,-,TRBV5-1,CASSWQGYNTEAFF,TGCGCCAGCAGCTGGCAGGGGTACAACACTGAAGCTTTCTTT
TRBJ2-4,-,-,TRBV30,CAWSVGGSLNIQYF,TGTGCCTGGAGTGTAGGAGGGTCCCTAAACATTCAGTACTTC
TRBJ2-7,-,TRBD1,TRBV2,CASWYRGDEQYF,TGTGCCAGCTGGTACAGGGGGGACGAGCAGTACTTC
TRBJ2-1,-,-,TRBV4-3,CASPLSVYGSGNEQFF,TGCGCCAGCCCGTTATCCGTATACGGGTCTGGCAATGAGCAGTTCTTC
TRBJ1-4,once,-,TRBV5-6,CASSAVGEVAAEKLFF,TGTGCCAGCAGCGCGGTAGGGGAAGTGGCGGCGGAAAAACTGTTTTTT
TRBJ1-1,once,TRBD1,TRBV11-2,CASRPNRGRRNTEAFF,TGTGCCAGCAGGCCAAACAGGGGGCGGAGGAACACTGAAGCTTTCTTT
TRBJ1-1,once,-,TRBV27,CASSPYDRNTEAFF,TGTGCCAGCAGTCCTTACGACAGGAACACTGAAGCTTTCTTT
TRBJ2-1,-,TRBD2,TRBV7-9,CASSLEGLAVNEQFF,TGTGCCAGCAGCCTCGAGGGACTAGCGGTAAATGAGCAGTTCTTC
TRBJ1-3,-,TRBD1,TRBV7-2,CASSPTGQGTGNTIYF,TGTGCCAGCAGCCCCACGGGACAGGGCACTGGAAACACCATATATTTT
TRBJ1-5,-,TRBD1,TRBV2,CASSGTGGQPQHF,TGTGCCAGCAGTGGGACAGGGGGACAGCCCCAGCATTTT
TRBJ2-7,-,-,TRBV28,CASSFPGMAYEQYF,TGTGCCAGCAGTTTCCCAGGGATGGCCTACGAGCAGTACTTC
TRBJ2-3,-,-,TRBV5-6,CASSGSPSSSTDTQYF,TGTGCCAGCAGCGGCTCTCCGTCCTCTAGCACAGATACGCAGTATTTT
TRBJ1-1,few,-,TRBV4-1,CASSQQGRDTEAFF,TGCGCCAGCAGCCAGCAGGGTAGGGACACTGAAGCTTTCTTT
TRBJ1-1,-,TRBD1,TRBV11-1,CASSNRDRGTEAFF,TGTGCCAGCAGCAACCGGGACAGGGGAACTGAAGCTTTCTTT
TRBJ1-4,-,-,TRBV28,CASRTGATNEKLFF,TGTGCCAGCAGGACAGGAGCAACTAATGAAAAACTGTTTTTT
TRBJ2-7,-,-,TRBV20-1,CSARDNYEQYF,TGCAGTGCTAGGGACAACTACGAGCAGTACTTC
TRBJ2-1,-,-,TRBV6-1,CASSEDRSSYNEQFF,TGTGCCAGCAGTGAAGACAGGAGCTCCTACAATGAGCAGTTCTTC
TRBJ1-1,-,-,TRBV28,CASSLLESTEAFF,TGTGCCAGCAGTTTACTCGAGAGCACTGAAGCTTTCTTT
TRBJ1-5,few,-,TRBV27,CASSLRVSNQPQHF,TGTGCCAGCAGCCTCAGGGTTAGCAATCAGCCCCAGCATTTT
TRBJ1-6,-,-,TRBV27,CASSLVLSNSPLHF,TGTGCCAGCAGTTTAGTACTTAGTAATTCACCCCTCCACTTT
TRBJ2-6,few,TRBD1,TRBV7-2,CASSLGGQLPGANVLTF,TGTGCCAGCAGCTTAGGGGGACAGTTGCCCGGGGCCAACGTCCTGACTTTC
TRBJ1-2,-,TRBD1,TRBV19,CASSTNRGDYGYTF,TGTGCCAGTAGTACGAACAGGGGTGACTATGGCTACACCTTC
TRBJ2-7,few,TRBD1,TRBV27,CASSLKGQSYEQYF,TGTGCCAGCAGTTTAAAGGGACAGTCCTACGAGCAGTACTTC
TRBJ2-1,once,TRBD2,TRBV4-3,CASSQGWGGNEQFF,TGCGCCAGCAGCCAAGGATGGGGAGGGAATGAGCAGTTCTTC
TRBJ2-1,-,-,TRBV4-2,CASSQDLAAYNEQFF,TGTGCCAGCAGCCAAGATCTGGCGGCTTACAATGAGCAGTTCTTC
TRBJ2-1,few,-,TRBV29-1,CSVHNRDLAYNEQFF,TGCAGCGTACACAACAGGGACCTAGCTTACAATGAGCAGTTCTTC
TRBJ1-1,-,TRBD1,TRBV19,CASRGWTGNTEAFF,TGTGCCAGTAGGGGGTGGACAGGGAACACTGAAGCTTTCTTT
TRBJ1-5,-,-,TRBV7-2,CASSLASQNNQPQHF,TGTGCCAGCAGCTTAGCTTCTCAGAACAATCAGCCCCAGCATTTT
TRBJ1-2,-,-,TRBV5-1,CASRERQITNYGYTF,TGCGCCAGCAGGGAGCGACAGATAACTAACTATGGCTACACCTTC
TRBJ2-1,-,TRBD2,TRBV7-2,CASSPRTSGGWNEQFF,TGTGCCAGCAGCCCAAGGACTAGCGGGGGGTGGAATGAGCAGTTCTTC
TRBJ2-7,-,-,TRBV6-5,CASSYSAGRGGEQYF,TGTGCCAGCAGTTACTCGGCGGGTCGGGGAGGCGAGCAGTACTTC
TRBJ2-6,once,TRBD2,TRBV19,CASSPPRGAGANVLTF,TGTGCCAGTAGTCCCCCACGGGGGGCTGGGGCCAACGTCCTGACTTTC
TRBJ1-2,-,-,TRBV6-5,CASSFATEVGYGYTF,TGTGCCAGCAGTTTCGCGACAGAAGTAGGATATGGCTACACCTTC
TRBJ2-1,-,-,TRBV6-5,CASSFRPVDEQFF,TGTGCCAGCAGTTTCAGGCCGGTGGATGAGCAGTTCTTC
TRBJ1-2,-,-,TRBV30,CAWSSNRVGDYGYTF,TGTGCCTGGAGTTCCAACAGGGTCGGGGACTATGGCTACACCTTC
TRBJ1-2,-,TRBD1,TRBV4-3,CASSLNRGDRSNGYTF,TGCGCCAGCAGCCTTAATAGGGGGGACAGGAGCAATGGCTACACCTTC
TRBJ2-1,-,-,TRBV30,CASSRVRGEQFF,TGTGCCTCCTCCCGGGTTCGGGGTGAGCAGTTCTTC
TRBJ1-6,-,TRBD1,TRBV4-2,CASSQEPGQLYSPLHF,TGTGCCAGCAGCCAAGAACCGGGACAGCTCTATTCACCCCTCCACTTT
TRBJ1-2,-,TRBD1,TRBV27,CASSSTGNYGYTF,TGTGCCAGCAGTTCGACAGGGAACTATGGCTACACCTTC
TRBJ2-7,-,TRBD1,TRBV9,CASSREGQGAYEQYF,TGTGCCAGCAGCAGAGAGGGACAGGGGGCCTACGAGCAGTACTTC
TRBJ2-7,-,-,TRBV9,CAGSVTDFYEQYF,TGTGCCGGCAGCGTCACAGATTTCTACGAGCAGTACTTC
TRBJ2-2,-,TRBD1,TRBV10-1,CASSDRGFTGELFF,TGCGCCAGCTCAGACAGGGGGTTCACCGGGGAGCTGTTTTTT
TRBJ2-1,-,TRBD2,TRBV7-8,CASIQAGGKYNEQFF,TGTGCCAGCATTCAGGCGGGGGGAAAATACAATGAGCAGTTCTTC
TRBJ2-3,-,TRBD2,TRBV5-1,CASSLGLAGDTQYF,TGCGCCAGCAGCTTGGGACTAGCTGGAGATACGCAGTATTTT
TRBJ2-7,once,TRBD2,TRBV27,CASSSSGTTYEQYF,TGTGCCAGCAGTTCTAGCGGGACAACCTACGAGCAGTACTTC
TRBJ1-3,-,TRBD1,TRBV7-9,CASSPNSRQGSGNTIYF,TGTGCCAGCAGCCCCAACTCGAGACAGGGCTCTGGAAACACCATATATTTT
TRBJ1-1,-,TRBD1,TRBV10-2,CASRTDRDTEAFF,TGCGCCAGCAGAACCGACAGGGACACTGAAGCTTTCTTT